A single sample is the source of the 20 T cell receptor beta chains below, sequenced in a study of OX40 agonist ivuxolimab in advanced cancers. Libraries were prepared by immunoSEQ multiplex PCR; TCRdb keeps only in-frame clonotypes and omits some of them. This table has around 68,000 clones, roughly nine tenths appearing once. The sequenced sample was CD4+ or CD8+ T cells sorted from blood, obtained in a trial of the OX40 agonist ivuxolimab. These receptors all stem from an adult with an advanced solid tumor such as melanoma, head and neck, liver or kidney cancer.

This clone was seen once. This chain uses TRBV28 with TRBJ1-2, with TRBD1 identical over 7 bases. The CDR3 contains 15 residues. CDR1 and CDR2 from the germline V gene are MDHEN and SYDVKM. With 5 bases clipped from V and 8 bases from J, the junction kept 14 bases outside the gene matches. As DNA, the CDR3 is TGTGCCAGCAGTGGTGTCGGACAGGCAGTGTTCGGCTACACCTTC. This translates into CASSGVGQAVFGYTF.

CDR3 DNA sequence: TGTGCCAGCAGATCAGGGTACTCTAATGAAAAACTGTTTTTT. Translating it yields CASRSGYSNEKLFF. The chain couples TRBV6-5 to TRBJ1-4; D possibly corresponds to TRBD1 (5 bases). The CDR3 has 14 amino acids. Trimming removed 6 bases at V and 3 bases at J, with 11 bases between. The germline CDR1 and CDR2 sequences are MNHEY and SVGAGI.

The chain carries TRBV10-1 and TRBJ1-2; a possible D gene is TRBD1 (5 bases). This CDR3 is 14 amino acids long. In germline, CDR1 is WNHNN, CDR2 SYGVQD (reference sequence). The ends were cut back, 3 bases at V and 3 bases at J, with 11 bases in the middle. Here the CDR3 reads CASSDRVIDYGYTF. CDR3 DNA sequence: TGCGCCAGCAGTGACAGGGTTATTGACTATGGCTACACCTTC.

The rearrangement joins TRBV19 to TRBJ1-2, with 9 bases aligning to TRBD1. After removal of 7 bases from V and 4 bases from J, the junction contained 4 bases not matched to a gene. Germline V gene data show CDR1 as LNHDA and CDR2 as SQIVND (reference sequence). The CDR3 is made up of 13 amino acids. The CDR3 is CASNQQGAYGYTF. In DNA, the CDR3 is TGTGCCAGTAATCAACAGGGGGCCTATGGCTACACCTTC. Using reference TRBV19 and TRBJ1-2 for the parts outside the CDR3, the full variable domain is DGGITQSPKYLFRKEGQNVTLSCEQNLNHDAMYWYRQDPGQGLRLIYYSQIVNDFQKGDIAEGYSVSREKKESFPLTVTSAQKNPTAFYLCASNQQGAYGYTFGSGTRLTVV.

This chain links TRBV11-2 with TRBJ1-3; D may be TRBD1 (5 bases). The V and J ends lost 5 bases and 2 bases respectively, with 22 bases between them. There are 18 residues in the CDR3. CDR1 and CDR2 from the germline V gene are SGHAT and FQNNGV. CDR3 nucleotides: TGTGCCAGCAGCCATAGGGGAAAACATGCGAGTCCTGGAAACACCATATATTTT. As protein: CASSHRGKHASPGNTIYF.

The gene calls are TRBV28 and TRBJ1-1; TRBD1 is a possible D gene (5 bases). Germline CDR1 is MDHEN and CDR2 is SYDVKM. Trimming cost V 4 bases and J 2 bases, with 17 bases left between them. This CDR3 region has 16 residues. CDR3 sequence reads: CASSSGMVGGNTEAFF. Written as DNA, the CDR3 is TGTGCCAGCAGTTCCGGGATGGTGGGGGGAAACACTGAAGCTTTCTTT.

J is TRBJ1-2 and V is TRBV28; no clear D gene. CDR1 and CDR2 from the germline V gene are MDHEN and SYDVKM. CDR3 length: 14 amino acids. The V gene lost 6 bases and the J gene lost 2 bases, with 13 bases spanning the gap. The CDR3: CASRAPILNYGYTF. The CDR3 DNA reads TGTGCCAGCAGGGCGCCAATCTTAAACTATGGCTACACCTTC.

The J gene is TRBJ2-7, the V gene TRBV27; 7 bases line up with TRBD1. Germline assignment: CDR1 MNHEY and CDR2 SMNVEV (reference sequence). This CDR3 has 15 residues. V lost 6 bases to trimming and J lost 1 base; unmatched junction nucleotides: 9. The CDR3 region is CASSFRDSPSYEQYF. The DNA for the CDR3 is TGTGCCAGCAGCTTCCGGGACAGCCCTTCCTACGAGCAGTACTTC.

The V call is TRBV19, the J call TRBJ2-2; 11 bases are shared with TRBD1. The CDR3 runs 16 residues. Unmatched junction bases numbered 1, after V lost 4 bases and J lost 0 bases. Germline V gene sequence: CDR1 LNHDA, CDR2 SQIVND (reference sequence). The CDR3 is CASSRGQGANTGELFF. As DNA, the CDR3 is TGTGCCAGTAGTAGGGGACAGGGGGCGAACACCGGGGAGCTGTTTTTT.

The chain couples TRBV29-1 to TRBJ2-1; D gene uncertain. V was clipped by 5 bases and J by 8 bases, with 7 bases between them. Germline lookup yields CDR1 SQVTM and CDR2 ANQGSEA. The CDR3 has 10 amino acids. The CDR3 DNA reads TGCAGCGTTAACAGAGATGAGCAGTTCTTC. This codes for CSVNRDEQFF.

This rearrangement joins TRBV11-3 to TRBJ2-1, with D unclear. CDR3 length: 13 residues. The germline gives CDR1 SGHNT, CDR2 YENEEA. Trimming took off 4 bases at V and 1 base at J, with 5 bases between the two ends. In nucleotides, the CDR3 is TGTGCCAGCAGCTCCTCGTCCTACAATGAGCAGTTCTTC. Encoded protein: CASSSSSYNEQFF.

This clone was found a few times. The V gene is TRBV7-3, the J gene TRBJ1-5; D gene ambiguous. Between the trimmed V and J ends, which lost 4 bases and 7 bases, there was a span of 5 bases. The CDR3 runs to 11 residues. Germline lookup yields CDR1 SGHTA and CDR2 FQGTGA. The CDR3 loop reads CASSSRQPQHF. The DNA for the CDR3 is TGTGCCAGCAGCTCCCGCCAGCCCCAGCATTTT. Drawing the rest from reference TRBV7-3 and TRBJ1-5, the complete variable domain is GAGVSQTPSNKVTEKGKYVELRCDPISGHTALYWYRQSLGQGPEFLIYFQGTGAADDSGLPNDRFFAVRPEGSVSTLKIQRTERGDSAVYLCASSSRQPQHFGDGTRLSIL.

V gene TRBV18 combines with J gene TRBJ1-2, with D perhaps TRBD1 (6 bases). The CDR3 runs 15 residues. Germline V gives CDR1 KGHSH, CDR2 LQKENI. The ends were cut back, 0 bases at V and 2 bases at J, with 10 bases in the middle. The CDR3 here is CASSPPMGANYGYTF. The CDR3 DNA follows: TGTGCCAGCTCACCACCGATGGGGGCAAACTATGGCTACACCTTC.

This clone was observed a single time. J is TRBJ1-1 and V is TRBV6-1; D is unresolved. V was pared by 6 bases and J by 6 bases, with 11 bases between. The CDR3 has 12 amino acids. The germline V gene has CDR1 MNHNS and CDR2 SASEGT. The chain's CDR3 is CASRNKKAEAFF. CDR3 nucleotides: TGTGCCAGCAGAAACAAGAAAGCTGAAGCTTTCTTT.

J is TRBJ2-3 and V is TRBV11-2, with TRBD2 matching 9 bases. The germline V gene has CDR1 SGHAT and CDR2 FQNNGV. J was trimmed by 2 bases and V by 0 bases; bases with no gene match: 6. This CDR3 region has 17 residues. CDR3 loop: CASSLDLGGRDTDTQYF. The CDR3 DNA is TGTGCCAGCAGCTTAGATCTAGGCGGGAGGGACACAGATACGCAGTATTTT.

V usage is TRBV19 and J usage is TRBJ2-5, with TRBD2 identical over 14 bases. CDR1 is LNHDA and CDR2 is SQIVND in the germline V gene (reference sequence). This CDR3 is built from 18 residues. J was trimmed by 5 bases and V by 4 bases; bases with no gene match: 12. CDR3 sequence (DNA): TGTGCCAGTAGTACCACCGGGACTAGCGGGAGTAGGATGGAGACCCAGTACTTC. As protein: CASSTTGTSGSRMETQYF. The full variable domain, completed using reference TRBV19 and TRBJ2-5, is DGGITQSPKYLFRKEGQNVTLSCEQNLNHDAMYWYRQDPGQGLRLIYYSQIVNDFQKGDIAEGYSVSREKKESFPLTVTSAQKNPTAFYLCASSTTGTSGSRMETQYFGPGTRLLVL.

The V gene is TRBV14, the J gene TRBJ2-7; the match to TRBD1 covers 10 bases. V shed 3 bases, J shed 6 bases, and the junction held 11 bases outside the gene matches. The CDR3 covers 16 residues. CDR1 and CDR2 from the germline V gene are SGHDN and FVKESK. This CDR3 reads CASSQQDRGDLGEQYF. The CDR3 bases are TGTGCCAGCAGCCAGCAGGACAGGGGGGACCTAGGCGAGCAGTACTTC.

The chain joins TRBV6-5 to TRBJ1-5, with D unresolved. Germline V lookup: CDR1 MNHEY, CDR2 SVGAGI. The V end was cut by 5 bases, the J end by 0 bases, with 8 bases between. The CDR3 has 14 amino acids. The CDR3 is CASSDKISNQPQHF. The CDR3 DNA reads as TGTGCCAGCAGTGATAAGATTAGCAATCAGCCCCAGCATTTT.

This rearrangement joins TRBV7-8 to TRBJ2-7, with TRBD1 matching over 7 bases. V lost 3 bases, J lost 4 bases, and 6 bases stayed unmatched. The V gene's germline CDR1 is SGHVS and CDR2 FQNEAQ. The CDR3 contains 14 residues. The CDR3 DNA is TGTGCCAGCAGCTTTGGCCACAGGGGATACGAGCAGTACTTC. This translates into CASSFGHRGYEQYF.

The V and J genes are TRBV10-3 and TRBJ2-2; possible D gene TRBD1, 5 bases. There are 16 residues in the CDR3. Germline loops: CDR1 ENHRY, CDR2 SYGVKD. Trimming stripped 0 bases from V and 3 bases from J, with 11 bases between. The CDR3 sequence is CAISESKEQDTGELFF. The CDR3 coding sequence is TGTGCCATCAGTGAGTCGAAGGAACAGGACACCGGGGAGCTGTTTTTT.